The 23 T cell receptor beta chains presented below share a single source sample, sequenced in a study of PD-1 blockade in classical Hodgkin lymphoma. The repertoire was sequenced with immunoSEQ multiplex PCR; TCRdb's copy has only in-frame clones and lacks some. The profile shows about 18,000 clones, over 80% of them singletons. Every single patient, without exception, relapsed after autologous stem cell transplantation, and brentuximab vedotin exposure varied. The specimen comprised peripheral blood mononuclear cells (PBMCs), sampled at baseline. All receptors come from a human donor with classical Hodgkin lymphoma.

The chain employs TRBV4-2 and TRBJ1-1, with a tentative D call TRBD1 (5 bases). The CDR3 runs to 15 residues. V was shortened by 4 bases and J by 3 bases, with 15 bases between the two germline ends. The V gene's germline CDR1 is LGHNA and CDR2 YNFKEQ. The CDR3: CASSPGPGMDTEAFF. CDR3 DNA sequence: TGTGCCAGCAGCCCGGGGCCTGGTATGGACACTGAAGCTTTCTTT.

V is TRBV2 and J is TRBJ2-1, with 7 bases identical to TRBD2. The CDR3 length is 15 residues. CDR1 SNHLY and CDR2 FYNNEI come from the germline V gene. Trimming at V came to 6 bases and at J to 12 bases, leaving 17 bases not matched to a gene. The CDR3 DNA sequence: TGTGCCAGCAGCGTAAGGGAGGGGTCTTTGATTGGGCAGTTCTTC. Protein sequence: CASSVREGSLIGQFF.

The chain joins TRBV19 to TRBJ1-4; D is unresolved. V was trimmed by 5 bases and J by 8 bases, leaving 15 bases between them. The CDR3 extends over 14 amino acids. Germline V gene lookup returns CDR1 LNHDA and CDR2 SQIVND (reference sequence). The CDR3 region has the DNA TGTGCCAGTAGTGATATAGACCGGAACGAAAAACTGTTTTTT. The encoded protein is CASSDIDRNEKLFF.

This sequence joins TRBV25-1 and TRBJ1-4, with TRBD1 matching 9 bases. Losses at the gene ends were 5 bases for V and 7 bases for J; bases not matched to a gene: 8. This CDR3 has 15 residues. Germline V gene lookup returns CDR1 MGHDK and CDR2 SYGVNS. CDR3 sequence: CASSLGGTGSEKLFF. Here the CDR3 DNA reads TGTGCCAGCAGTTTGGGGGGGACAGGGAGTGAAAAACTGTTTTTT.

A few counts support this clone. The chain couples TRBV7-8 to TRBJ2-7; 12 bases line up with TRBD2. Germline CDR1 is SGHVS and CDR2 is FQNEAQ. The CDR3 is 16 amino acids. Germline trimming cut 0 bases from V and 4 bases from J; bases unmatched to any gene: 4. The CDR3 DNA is TGTGCCAGCAGCTTAGCTCAGCTAGCGGGAGGGTACGAGCAGTACTTC. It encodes CASSLAQLAGGYEQYF.

The CDR3 protein is CASSLGTGLAGAEQYF. DNA of the CDR3: TGTGCCAGCAGCTTAGGCACGGGACTAGCGGGAGCCGAGCAGTACTTC. The J gene is TRBJ2-7, the V gene TRBV11-2; 14 bases line up with TRBD2. Germline V gene lookup returns CDR1 SGHAT and CDR2 FQNNGV. The CDR3 is 16 residues long. V gave up 1 base and J gave up 6 bases; unmatched junction bases: 5. The full variable domain, with the rest looked up from reference TRBV11-2 and TRBJ2-7, is EAGVAQSPRYKIIEKRQSVAFWCNPISGHATLYWYQQILGQGPKLLIQFQNNGVVDDSQLPKDRFSAERLKGVDSTLKIQPAKLEDSAVYLCASSLGTGLAGAEQYFGPGTRLTVT.

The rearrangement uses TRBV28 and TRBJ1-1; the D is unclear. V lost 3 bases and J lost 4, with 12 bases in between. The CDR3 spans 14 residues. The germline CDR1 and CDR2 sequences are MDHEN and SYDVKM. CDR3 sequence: CASSFSGSGTEAFF. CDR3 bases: TGTGCCAGCAGTTTTAGTGGTTCCGGCACTGAAGCTTTCTTT.

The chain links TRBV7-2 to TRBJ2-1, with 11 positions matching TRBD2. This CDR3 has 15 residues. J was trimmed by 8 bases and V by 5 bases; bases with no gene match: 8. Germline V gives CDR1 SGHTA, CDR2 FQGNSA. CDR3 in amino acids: CASSTTSGRSDEQFF. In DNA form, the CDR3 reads TGTGCCAGCAGCACTACTAGCGGGAGATCTGATGAGCAGTTCTTC.

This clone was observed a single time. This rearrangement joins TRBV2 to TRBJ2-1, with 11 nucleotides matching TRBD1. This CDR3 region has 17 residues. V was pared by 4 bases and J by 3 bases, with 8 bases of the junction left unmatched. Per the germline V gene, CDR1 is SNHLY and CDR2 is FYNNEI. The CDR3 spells CASSGTGTGGFYNEQFF. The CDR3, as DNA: TGTGCCAGCAGTGGGACCGGGACAGGGGGTTTCTACAATGAGCAGTTCTTC.

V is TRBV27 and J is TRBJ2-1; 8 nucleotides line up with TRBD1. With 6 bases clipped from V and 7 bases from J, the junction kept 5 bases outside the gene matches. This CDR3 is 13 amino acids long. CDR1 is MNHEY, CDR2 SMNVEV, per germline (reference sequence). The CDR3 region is CASRPTGENEQFF. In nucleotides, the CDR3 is TGTGCCAGCAGGCCGACAGGGGAAAATGAGCAGTTCTTC.

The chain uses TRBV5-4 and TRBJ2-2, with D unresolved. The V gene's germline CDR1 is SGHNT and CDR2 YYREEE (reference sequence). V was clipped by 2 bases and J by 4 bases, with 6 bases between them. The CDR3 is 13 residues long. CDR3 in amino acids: CASSFSVTGELFF. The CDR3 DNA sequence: TGTGCCAGCAGCTTCTCCGTCACCGGGGAGCTGTTTTTT.

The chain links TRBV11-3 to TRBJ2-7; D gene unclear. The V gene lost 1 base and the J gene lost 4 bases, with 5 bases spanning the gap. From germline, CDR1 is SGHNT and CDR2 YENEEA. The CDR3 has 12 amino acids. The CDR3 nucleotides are TGTGCCAGCAGCTTAGGATCTTACGAGCAGTACTTC. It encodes CASSLGSYEQYF.

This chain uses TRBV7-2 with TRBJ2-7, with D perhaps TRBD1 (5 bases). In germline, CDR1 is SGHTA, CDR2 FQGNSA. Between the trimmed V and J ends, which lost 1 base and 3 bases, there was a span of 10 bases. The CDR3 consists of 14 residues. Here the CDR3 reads CASSLEGANYEQYF. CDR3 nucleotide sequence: TGTGCCAGCAGCTTAGAAGGGGCGAACTACGAGCAGTACTTC.

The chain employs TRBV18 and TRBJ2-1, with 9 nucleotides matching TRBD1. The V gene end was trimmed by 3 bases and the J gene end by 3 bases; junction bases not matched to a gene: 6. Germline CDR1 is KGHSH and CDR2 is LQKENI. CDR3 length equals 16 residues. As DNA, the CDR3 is TGTGCCAGCTCACCTCCGGGACAGGGCTTCTACAATGAGCAGTTCTTC. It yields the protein CASSPPGQGFYNEQFF.

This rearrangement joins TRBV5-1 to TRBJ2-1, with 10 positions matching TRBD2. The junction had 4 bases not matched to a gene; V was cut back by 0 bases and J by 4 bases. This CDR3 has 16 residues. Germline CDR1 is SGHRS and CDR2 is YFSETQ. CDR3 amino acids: CASSLGRLAGYNEQFF. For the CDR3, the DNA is TGCGCCAGCAGCTTGGGCCGACTAGCGGGTTACAATGAGCAGTTCTTC.

This chain's CDR3 is CASKKDTIYF. CDR3 nucleotide sequence: TGTGCCAGTAAAAAAGACACCATATATTTT. The V gene is TRBV19, the J gene TRBJ1-3, with D unclear. The germline V gene encodes CDR1 LNHDA and CDR2 SQIVND (reference sequence). The length of the CDR3 is 10 residues. Trimming removed 7 bases at V and 8 bases at J, with 6 bases between.

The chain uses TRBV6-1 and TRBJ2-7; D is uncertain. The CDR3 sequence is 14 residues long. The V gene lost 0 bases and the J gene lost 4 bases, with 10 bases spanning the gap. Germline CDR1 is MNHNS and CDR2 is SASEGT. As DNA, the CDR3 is TGTGCCAGCAGTGAAGCAAACTATCTATACGAGCAGTACTTC. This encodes CASSEANYLYEQYF.

The CDR3 DNA is TGTGCCAGCAGTGACCCCTCGGACGGGAGAGAGCAGTACTTC. The encoded protein is CASSDPSDGREQYF. The chain is built from TRBV2 and TRBJ2-7, with a tentative D call TRBD2 (6 bases). V shed 3 bases and J shed 7 bases, with 16 bases lying between them. The CDR3 is 14 amino acids. Germline V gene data show CDR1 as SNHLY and CDR2 as FYNNEI.

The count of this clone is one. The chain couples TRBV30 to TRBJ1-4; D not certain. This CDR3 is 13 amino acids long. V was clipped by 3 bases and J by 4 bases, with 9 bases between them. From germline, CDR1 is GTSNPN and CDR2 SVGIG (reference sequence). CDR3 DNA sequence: TGTGCCTGGAGGTTCGGGAGTAATGAAAAACTGTTTTTT. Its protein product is CAWRFGSNEKLFF.

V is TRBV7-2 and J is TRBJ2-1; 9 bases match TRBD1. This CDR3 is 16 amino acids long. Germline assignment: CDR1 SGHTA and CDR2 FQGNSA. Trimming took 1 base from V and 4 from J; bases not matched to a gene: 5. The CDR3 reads CASSLEGTGTYNEQFF. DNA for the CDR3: TGTGCCAGCAGCTTAGAAGGGACAGGGACATACAATGAGCAGTTCTTC.

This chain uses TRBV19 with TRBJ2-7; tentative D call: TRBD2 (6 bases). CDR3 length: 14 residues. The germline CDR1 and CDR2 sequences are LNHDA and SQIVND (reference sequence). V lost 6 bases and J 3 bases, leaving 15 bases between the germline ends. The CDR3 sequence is CASRVSGVGYEQYF. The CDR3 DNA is TGTGCCAGTAGGGTTTCGGGAGTCGGCTACGAGCAGTACTTC.

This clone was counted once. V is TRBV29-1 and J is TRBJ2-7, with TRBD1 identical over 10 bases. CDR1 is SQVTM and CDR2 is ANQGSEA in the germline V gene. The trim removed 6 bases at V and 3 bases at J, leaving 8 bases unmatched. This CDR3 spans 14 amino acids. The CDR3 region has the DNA TGCAGCGTCCTCCGGGACAGGGGAGGCTACGAGCAGTACTTC. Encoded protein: CSVLRDRGGYEQYF.

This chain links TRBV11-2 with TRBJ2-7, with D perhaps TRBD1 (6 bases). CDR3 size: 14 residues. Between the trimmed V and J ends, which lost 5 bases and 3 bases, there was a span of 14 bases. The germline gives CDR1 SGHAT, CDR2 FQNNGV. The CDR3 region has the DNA TGTGCCAGCAGCGAGCCCGGGACAATCTACGAGCAGTACTTC. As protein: CASSEPGTIYEQYF.